A selection of T cell receptor beta chains follows, all from one sample in a study of control samples from healthy donors and cancer patients. The method was immunoSEQ multiplex PCR; TCRdb's version includes in-frame clones alone and lacks a portion of them. In the table there are 120,000 to 150,000 clones, about nine tenths of which are singletons. The sequenced material came from blood. All receptors derive from a man aged 25 to 40 in good health. Each CDR3 is given with its conserved first and last residue. D genes are given only for firm matches. The size entry is marked missing in some rows and otherwise reads once, few, many or a size class.

clone_size	v_call	cdr3_length	j_call	d_call	cdr3_nt	cdr3_aa
NA	TRBV7-3	17	TRBJ2-3	TRBD2	TGTGCCAGCAGCTTGCGGACTAGCGGGGTGGTCCCAGATACGCAGTATTTT	CASSLRTSGVVPDTQYF
NA	TRBV29-1	11	TRBJ1-1	NA	TGCAGCGTTGATCAGGGAGTTGAAGCTTTCTTT	CSVDQGVEAFF
NA	TRBV19	16	TRBJ1-1	NA	TGTGCCAGTAGTAGTTTGAGGGGGGGAATGAACACTGAAGCTTTCTTT	CASSSLRGGMNTEAFF
NA	TRBV7-3	14	TRBJ1-2	TRBD1	TGTGCCAGCAGCTATACGGCAGGGGGCGATGGCTACACCTTC	CASSYTAGGDGYTF
NA	TRBV5-1	15	TRBJ2-3	NA	TGCGCCACCTCAACAGGGCGTGCTAGCACAGATACGCAGTATTTT	CATSTGRASTDTQYF
NA	TRBV18	12	TRBJ2-1	NA	TGTGCCAGCTCACCCACCCCCGATGAGCAGTTCTTC	CASSPTPDEQFF
NA	TRBV6-5	14	TRBJ2-1	NA	TGTGCCAGCAGTTATCTTAGGTTTGGCAATGAGCAGTTCTTC	CASSYLRFGNEQFF
NA	TRBV7-9	14	TRBJ1-1	NA	TGTGCCAGCAGCTTAGAACAGGAGAACACTGAAGCTTTCTTT	CASSLEQENTEAFF
NA	TRBV29-1	11	TRBJ1-1	NA	TGCAGCGTGGCAGGGTCCACTGAAGCTTTCTTT	CSVAGSTEAFF
NA	TRBV27	17	TRBJ1-2	TRBD1	TGTGCCAGCAGTTTACACCCGACAGGGCTCTATTCCTATGGCTACACCTTC	CASSLHPTGLYSYGYTF
NA	TRBV7-2	13	TRBJ1-6	TRBD1	TGTGCCAGCAGCTCGGACAGGTTAGGACCCCTCCACTTT	CASSSDRLGPLHF
NA	TRBV18	15	TRBJ1-1	NA	TGTGCCAGCTCACCGAGGCAGGCGATGAACACTGAAGCTTTCTTT	CASSPRQAMNTEAFF
NA	TRBV30	14	TRBJ2-1	TRBD2	TGTGCCTGGAGTGTAGGTAGCGGGTATCATGAGCAGTTCTTC	CAWSVGSGYHEQFF
NA	TRBV5-1	14	TRBJ1-2	NA	TGCGCCAGCAGCCCGTTTCGACAGAACTATGGCTACACCTTC	CASSPFRQNYGYTF
once	TRBV27	15	TRBJ2-2	TRBD1	TGTGCCAGCAGTTTTAAGGGGGCAAACACCGGGGAGCTGTTTTTT	CASSFKGANTGELFF
NA	TRBV5-1	13	TRBJ2-5	NA	TGCGCCAGCAGCTTGGGATCCCAAGAGACCCAGTACTTC	CASSLGSQETQYF
NA	TRBV11-2	14	TRBJ2-7	NA	TGTGCCAGCAGCCCAGGTGTGGGGTTGGGGGAGCAGTACTTC	CASSPGVGLGEQYF
NA	TRBV5-1	15	TRBJ1-1	NA	TGCGCCAGCAGCTGGACCTTTGGGCCGAACACTGAAGCTTTCTTT	CASSWTFGPNTEAFF
NA	TRBV19	14	TRBJ1-1	TRBD1	TGTGCCAGTAGTGAGGACAGGGCGACCACTGAAGCTTTCTTT	CASSEDRATTEAFF
NA	TRBV7-9	15	TRBJ2-1	TRBD2	TGTGCCAGCAGCTCGGCTAGCGGGGGCAGCAATGAGCAGTTCTTC	CASSSASGGSNEQFF
NA	TRBV19	13	TRBJ2-7	TRBD2	TGTGCCAGTAGGCCGGGACTAACCGCCGAGCAGTACTTC	CASRPGLTAEQYF
NA	TRBV25-1	12	TRBJ2-3	NA	TGTGCCAGCGGCTCACAGGTTGATACGCAGTATTTT	CASGSQVDTQYF
NA	TRBV27	13	TRBJ1-5	NA	TGTGCCAGCAGTTCGGCAAGCAATCAGCCCCAGCATTTT	CASSSASNQPQHF
once	TRBV19	18	TRBJ2-2	TRBD2	TGTGCCAGTAGTATAAAGTGGTCGGGGGGGGCCAGGACCGGGGAGCTGTTTTTT	CASSIKWSGGARTGELFF
NA	TRBV28	15	TRBJ1-5	TRBD1	TGTGCCAGCAGTTTAATTGGACAGGTGATTCAGCCCCAGCATTTT	CASSLIGQVIQPQHF
once	TRBV12-3/TRBV12-4	13	TRBJ1-2	TRBD1	TGTGCCAGTGGACAGGGCTTTGGATTTGGCTACACCTTC	CASGQGFGFGYTF
NA	TRBV29-1	14	TRBJ2-3	NA	TGCAGCGTTGAGGGGACGGTGTACACAGATACGCAGTATTTT	CSVEGTVYTDTQYF
NA	TRBV9	13	TRBJ1-1	TRBD1	TGTGCCAGCAGCTCAGGGGGTCGGACTGAAGCTTTCTTT	CASSSGGRTEAFF
NA	TRBV27	16	TRBJ1-2	NA	TGTGCCAGCAGTTTCGCGGCGGTGGGGGTAGCGCGAGGCTACACCTTC	CASSFAAVGVARGYTF
once	TRBV10-3	15	TRBJ2-1	NA	TGTGCCATCAGTGAGAGCCGGGGAAACTACAATGAGCAGTTCTTC	CAISESRGNYNEQFF
NA	TRBV12-3/TRBV12-4	12	TRBJ1-5	NA	TGTGCCAGCAGTTTTAGGGTTCAGCCCCAGCATTTT	CASSFRVQPQHF
NA	TRBV7-8	14	TRBJ1-1	NA	TGTGCCAGCAGCTTAGAACTGGGGTTGACTGAAGCTTTCTTT	CASSLELGLTEAFF
NA	TRBV30	13	TRBJ1-2	NA	TGTGCCCGCCGAGGGGGGGTAAACTATGGCTACACCTTC	CARRGGVNYGYTF
NA	TRBV7-2	15	TRBJ1-2	NA	TGTGCCAGCAGCTTAAGGCCAGGGCTGGGCTATGGCTACACCTTC	CASSLRPGLGYGYTF
NA	TRBV19	14	TRBJ1-2	NA	TGTGCCAGTAGTGTGGACCGCTTGTCCCCAGGCTACACCTTC	CASSVDRLSPGYTF
NA	TRBV6-5	14	TRBJ1-1	NA	TGTGCCAGCAGTTACCGGCGGGGGACTACTGAAGCTTTCTTT	CASSYRRGTTEAFF
NA	TRBV7-8	13	TRBJ1-2	NA	TGTGCCAGCAGCTTAGCAGGGACCGATGGCTACACCTTC	CASSLAGTDGYTF
NA	TRBV21-1	16	TRBJ2-7	NA	TGTGCCAGCAGCACCCCCACGGGACAGCTAACCTACGAGCAGTACTTC	CASSTPTGQLTYEQYF
NA	TRBV24-1	14	TRBJ2-3	NA	TGTGCCACCAGTGATTTCGTCAGCACAGATACGCAGTATTTT	CATSDFVSTDTQYF
NA	TRBV6-5	15	TRBJ1-5	NA	TGTGCCAGCAGACGACAGAAATATAGCAATCAGCCCCAGCATTTT	CASRRQKYSNQPQHF
NA	TRBV5-1	14	TRBJ1-6	NA	TGCGCCAGCAGCTTGGATACCGGTGCGGCACCCCTCCACTTT	CASSLDTGAAPLHF
few	TRBV6-5	14	TRBJ1-2	TRBD1	TGTGCCAGCAGACAACAGGGGGACAACTATGGCTACACCTTC	CASRQQGDNYGYTF
NA	TRBV19	14	TRBJ2-7	TRBD2	TGTGCCAGTATCCCTGGGGGGAGGGCCAACGAGCAGTACTTC	CASIPGGRANEQYF
NA	TRBV19	14	TRBJ2-1	TRBD1	TGTGCCAGTAGTACCCGGGACAGGGTCGATGAGCAGTTCTTC	CASSTRDRVDEQFF
NA	TRBV5-1	16	TRBJ2-1	NA	TGCGCCAGCAGCTTGGGTGTGGGGCTTGGTGGGAATGAGCAGTTCTTC	CASSLGVGLGGNEQFF
NA	TRBV18	16	TRBJ1-4	NA	TGTGCCAGCTCACCACGGGGGATGGGAGCGGATGAAAAACTGTTTTTT	CASSPRGMGADEKLFF
NA	TRBV5-1	13	TRBJ2-7	NA	TGCGCCAGCAGCTTGACAGTTGCCTACGAGCAGTACTTC	CASSLTVAYEQYF
NA	TRBV10-1	15	TRBJ1-3	NA	TGCGCCAGCAGTGACCCGACGGGCTCTGGAAACACCATATATTTT	CASSDPTGSGNTIYF
NA	TRBV24-1	14	TRBJ2-1	NA	TGTGCCACCAGTGGAGTGGGATCCTACAATGAGCAGTTCTTC	CATSGVGSYNEQFF
NA	TRBV30	13	TRBJ1-3	NA	TGTGCCTGGAGTGTTACCTCTGGAAACACCATATATTTT	CAWSVTSGNTIYF
few	TRBV6-5	15	TRBJ1-1	NA	TGTGCCAGCAGTTACTCGAGGGCGGGAACAACTGAAGCTTTCTTT	CASSYSRAGTTEAFF
once	TRBV10-3	15	TRBJ2-3	NA	TGTGCCATCAGTGAGTCCGGGTTAAGCACAGATACGCAGTATTTT	CAISESGLSTDTQYF
once	TRBV10-3	16	TRBJ2-4	TRBD1	TGTGCCATCAGTGAATCAGGGGGCCAAGCCAAAAACATTCAGTACTTC	CAISESGGQAKNIQYF